The clone carrying this T cell receptor beta chain was recorded a few times. The germline V and J ends were trimmed by 3 bases and 0 bases, with 9 bases remaining between them. In germline, CDR1 is GTSNPN, CDR2 SVGIG (reference sequence). The CDR3 extends over 14 amino acids. This entry is derived from a study of cytomegalovirus exposure and HLA in healthy donors. PCR used 60 Vbeta primers and 13 Jbeta primers. Measured with immunoSEQ multiplex PCR; TCRdb has only the in-frame clones, and not every one. Of approximately 81,000 clones detected, about four fifths appear once; the ten largest clones hold around 2.4%.

Sequenced sample: PBMCs. The receptor comes from a woman between 50 and 59 years old in good health and CMV-seronegative. The genes are TRBV30 and TRBJ1-3; D not certain. The CDR3 coding sequence is TGTGCCTGGAGAGACAAAAGCTCTGGAAACACCATATATTTT. Translated: CAWRDKSSGNTIYF.